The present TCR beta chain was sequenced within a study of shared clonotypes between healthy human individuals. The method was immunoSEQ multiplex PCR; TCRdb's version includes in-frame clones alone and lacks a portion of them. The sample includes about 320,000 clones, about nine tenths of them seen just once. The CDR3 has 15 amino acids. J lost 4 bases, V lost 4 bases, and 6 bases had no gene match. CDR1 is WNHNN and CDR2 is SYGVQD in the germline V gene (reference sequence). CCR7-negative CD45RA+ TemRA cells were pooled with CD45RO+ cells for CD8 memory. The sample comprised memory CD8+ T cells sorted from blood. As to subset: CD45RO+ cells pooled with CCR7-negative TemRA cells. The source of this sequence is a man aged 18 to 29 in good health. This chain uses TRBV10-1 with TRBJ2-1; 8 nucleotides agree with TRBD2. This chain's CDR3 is CASSVGGGPYNEQFF. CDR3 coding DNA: TGCGCCAGCAGTGTTGGCGGGGGGCCTTACAATGAGCAGTTCTTC.